Following are 12 T cell receptor beta chains from one sample sequenced in a study of blood T cell repertoires in COVID-19. The repertoire was sequenced with immunoSEQ multiplex PCR; TCRdb's copy has only in-frame clones and lacks some. The sample yields some 96,000 clones, about 85% seen once. The specimen sequenced was peripheral blood. These receptors came from a man aged 45 to 65 with active or convalescent COVID-19.

The chain combines TRBV27 with TRBJ2-7; 9 bases line up with TRBD1. Unmatched junction bases numbered 6, after V lost 3 bases and J lost 9 bases. CDR1 is MNHEY, CDR2 SMNVEV, per germline (reference sequence). The CDR3 totals 13 residues. This CDR3 is CASSLGDRDRQYF. The DNA for the CDR3 is TGTGCCAGCAGTTTGGGGGACAGGGATAGGCAGTACTTC.

This clone appeared once. V and J are TRBV2 and TRBJ2-1; 9 nucleotides line up with TRBD2. Germline loops: CDR1 SNHLY, CDR2 FYNNEI. The CDR3 totals 12 residues. V shed 5 bases and J 9 bases; nucleotides not matched to a gene: 2. DNA for the CDR3: TGTGCCAGCAGTCGGCGGGAGGGTGAGCAGTTCTTC. It codes for CASSRREGEQFF.

The chain couples TRBV11-2 to TRBJ2-5; perhaps TRBD2 as D (5 bases). The ends were cut back, 0 bases at V and 5 bases at J, with 13 bases in the middle. The CDR3 is 15 residues long. Germline CDR1 and CDR2: SGHAT and FQNNGV. The CDR3 loop reads CASSLDHSGEETQYF. As DNA, the CDR3 is TGTGCCAGCAGCTTAGATCATTCCGGGGAGGAGACCCAGTACTTC.

The count of this clone is one. V usage is TRBV28 and J usage is TRBJ2-5; D not resolved. Germline-derived CDR1 and CDR2 are MDHEN and SYDVKM. V was cut by 5 bases and J by 5 bases, with 9 bases left in between. This CDR3 region has 12 residues. CDR3 loop: CASSERSETQYF. The CDR3 coding sequence is TGTGCCAGCAGTGAGAGGAGTGAGACCCAGTACTTC.

DNA for the CDR3: TGTGCCACCAGTGAAAGGGAGGTTCAGCCCCAGCATTTT. This codes for CATSEREVQPQHF. The genes are TRBV24-1 and TRBJ1-5; D remains ambiguous. Germline V gene data show CDR1 as KGHDR and CDR2 as SFDVKD. The CDR3 has 13 amino acids. V was trimmed by 4 bases and J by 6 bases, leaving 9 bases between them.

This chain connects TRBV6-2 or TRBV6-3 to TRBJ2-1; D uncertain. The germline V gene has CDR1 MNHEY and CDR2 SVGEGT. The CDR3 consists of 13 residues. V lost 3 bases to trimming and J lost 9 bases, with 12 bases between them. Here the CDR3 reads CASSYTQNGEQFF. The CDR3 nucleotides read TGTGCCAGCAGTTATACTCAAAATGGTGAGCAGTTCTTC.

The chain employs TRBV2 and TRBJ2-7; D unresolved. There are 11 residues in the CDR3. V lost 5 bases and J lost 1, with 3 bases in between. From germline, CDR1 is SNHLY and CDR2 FYNNEI. The CDR3 sequence is CASSYSYEQYF. The CDR3 nucleotides read TGTGCCAGCAGTTATTCCTACGAGCAGTACTTC.

This chain uses TRBV5-4 with TRBJ2-7, with 13 bases identical to TRBD2. The germline V gene has CDR1 SGHNT and CDR2 YYREEE (reference sequence). V shed 4 bases and J 5 bases; nucleotides not matched to a gene: 6. The CDR3 totals 15 residues. The CDR3 loop is CASSPWTSGSHEQYF. CDR3 bases: TGTGCCAGCAGCCCATGGACTAGCGGGAGCCACGAGCAGTACTTC. Combining the CDR3 with reference TRBV5-4 and TRBJ2-7 gives the whole variable domain ETGVTQSPTHLIKTRGQQVTLRCSSQSGHNTVSWYQQALGQGPQFIFQYYREEENGRGNFPPRFSGLQFPNYSSELNVNALELDDSALYLCASSPWTSGSHEQYFGPGTRLTVT.

V and J are TRBV6-5 and TRBJ2-7; possible D gene TRBD1, 6 bases. The V end was cut by 6 bases, the J end by 3 bases, with 15 bases between. The CDR3 spans 14 residues. Looked up from germline, CDR1 is MNHEY and CDR2 is SVGAGI. As DNA, the CDR3 is TGTGCCAGCAGCCTACAGGGATCGAACTACGAGCAGTACTTC. This translates into CASSLQGSNYEQYF.

The chain has TRBV9 and TRBJ2-3, with 7 bases identical to TRBD2. The CDR3 length is 14 residues. V was clipped by 0 bases and J by 4 bases; unmatched bases: 2. Per germline, CDR1 SGDLS and CDR2 YYNGEE. The CDR3 coding sequence is TGTGCCAGCAGCGTAGCGGGAGGAGCAGATACGCAGTATTTT. Translation gives CASSVAGGADTQYF.

V is TRBV21-1 and J is TRBJ1-2; the table's D gene call, TRBD1, was not cross checked with the DNA. TRBV21-1 is marked as a pseudogene. This CDR3 is 16 amino acids long. In DNA form, the CDR3 reads TGTGCCAGCAGCATGGACCTGAGTAGGACAGCAAGTGGCTACACCTTC. Amino acids: CASSMDLSRTASGYTF.

This clone was counted a few times. The rearrangement links TRBV3-1 (or the pseudogene TRBV3-2) to TRBJ2-5; D unresolved. This CDR3 spans 16 amino acids. Germline assignment: CDR1 LGHDT and CDR2 YNNKEL (reference sequence). The V and J ends lost 4 bases and 5 bases respectively, with 20 bases between them. The CDR3 here is CASSLGQIILIETQYF. The CDR3 DNA follows: TGTGCCAGCAGCCTTGGTCAGATAATCTTGATTGAGACCCAGTACTTC.